The 24 T cell receptor beta chains in this list originate from one sample, sequenced in a study of cytomegalovirus exposure and HLA in healthy donors. The PCR contained 60 Vbeta and 13 Jbeta primers. Using immunoSEQ multiplex PCR, the repertoire was profiled, and TCRdb retains in-frame clones only, with some absent. The repertoire includes around 130,000 clones, about 79% of them detected once, and roughly 2.6% sits in the top ten. The material sequenced was PBMCs. The source is a man between 45 and 60 years old in good health and CMV-seronegative.

The CDR3 nucleotides read TGTGCCAGCAGTTCTGGCCTAGCGGGGGGCCGGGAGACCCAGTACTTC. This encodes CASSSGLAGGRETQYF. The genes are TRBV7-2 and TRBJ2-5; TRBD2 agrees at 11 bases. Germline CDR1 and CDR2: SGHTA and FQGNSA. The trim removed 6 bases at V and 5 bases at J, leaving 11 bases unmatched. The CDR3 length is 16 residues.

In DNA form, the CDR3 reads TGTGCCAGTAGTATAATCGGGTTGAGGACAGGCCAGGGGTATCAGCCCCAGCATTTT. Its translation: CASSIIGLRTGQGYQPQHF. The chain links TRBV19 to TRBJ1-5, with 7 bases matching TRBD1. This CDR3 spans 19 amino acids. Germline V gives CDR1 LNHDA, CDR2 SQIVND (reference sequence). The trim removed 2 bases at V and 5 bases at J, leaving 18 bases unmatched.

The rearrangement uses TRBV5-8 and TRBJ1-1, with 7 bases identical to TRBD1. V lost 8 bases to trimming and J lost 1 base; unmatched junction nucleotides: 8. Germline V gene sequence: CDR1 SGHTS, CDR2 YDEGEE. CDR3 length: 14 amino acids. CDR3: CARTGTVTNTEAFF. The CDR3 DNA reads as TGTGCCAGGACAGGGACGGTAACGAACACTGAAGCTTTCTTT. Drawing the rest from reference TRBV5-8 and TRBJ1-1, the complete variable domain is EAGVTQSPTHLIKTRGQQATLRCSPISGHTSVYWYQQALGLGLQFLLWYDEGEERNRGNFPPRFSGRQFPNYSSELNVNALELEDSALYLCARTGTVTNTEAFFGQGTRLTVV.

The chain uses TRBV7-9 and TRBJ1-4; TRBD1 matches at 7 bases. Germline V gives CDR1 SEHNR, CDR2 FQNEAQ (reference sequence). V shed 5 bases, J shed 0 bases, and the junction held 6 bases outside the gene matches. The CDR3 runs 16 residues. The CDR3 nucleotides read TGTGCCAGCAGCCCGGGACAGAAGGCAACTAATGAAAAACTGTTTTTT. Translation: CASSPGQKATNEKLFF.

The gene calls are TRBV6-1 and TRBJ1-2; the D is unclear. Per the germline V gene, CDR1 is MNHNS and CDR2 is SASEGT. The CDR3 length is 17 residues. Between the trimmed V and J ends, which lost 4 bases and 0 bases, there was a span of 18 bases. This chain's CDR3 is CASSATPVDGANYGYTF. CDR3 nucleotide sequence: TGTGCCAGCAGTGCCACCCCTGTTGATGGAGCTAACTATGGCTACACCTTC.

CDR3 nucleotides: TGTGCCAGCAGTGATGCGGGGAGAGGATCACCCCTCCACTTT. Encoded protein: CASSDAGRGSPLHF. The V call is TRBV6-1, the J call TRBJ1-6; D call uncertain. The CDR3 runs 14 residues. The germline CDR1 and CDR2 sequences are MNHNS and SASEGT. V was trimmed by 3 bases and J by 10 bases, leaving 13 bases between them.

The chain links TRBV19 to TRBJ1-5; 7 nucleotides align to TRBD1. The CDR3 contains 16 residues. CDR1 LNHDA and CDR2 SQIVND come from the germline V gene (reference sequence). V was pared by 1 base and J by 8 bases, with 11 bases of the junction left unmatched. This CDR3 is CASSIVFPGGLEPQHF. In nucleotides, the CDR3 is TGTGCCAGTAGTATAGTTTTCCCAGGGGGGTTGGAGCCCCAGCATTTT.

This chain links TRBV10-1 with TRBJ2-5; TRBD2 matches 10 bases. The germline CDR1 and CDR2 sequences are WNHNN and SYGVQD (reference sequence). V lost 3 bases, J lost 5 bases, and 9 bases stayed unmatched. The CDR3 sequence is 16 residues long. This CDR3 reads CASSDSKRGGGETQYF. CDR3 DNA sequence: TGCGCCAGCAGTGACTCCAAGCGGGGGGGCGGGGAGACCCAGTACTTC.

The genes are TRBV5-6 and TRBJ1-6; TRBD1 matches at 8 bases. The CDR3 is made up of 15 amino acids. Trimming removed 4 bases from V and 5 bases from J; junction bases left unmatched: 5. Germline V CDR1 and CDR2: SGHDT, YYEEEE. The CDR3 sequence: CASSVDRGDNSPLHF. CDR3 DNA: TGTGCCAGCAGCGTCGACAGGGGTGATAATTCACCCCTCCACTTT.

Here the CDR3 reads CASSPTGNTEAFF. In DNA, the CDR3 is TGTGCCAGCAGCCCCACAGGGAATACTGAAGCTTTCTTT. V gene TRBV11-2 combines with J gene TRBJ1-1; D may be TRBD1 (6 bases). Germline-derived CDR1 and CDR2 are SGHAT and FQNNGV. The CDR3 length is 13 residues. V was shortened by 5 bases and J by 5 bases, with 12 bases between the two germline ends. The full variable domain, completed using reference TRBV11-2 and TRBJ1-1, is EAGVAQSPRYKIIEKRQSVAFWCNPISGHATLYWYQQILGQGPKLLIQFQNNGVVDDSQLPKDRFSAERLKGVDSTLKIQPAKLEDSAVYLCASSPTGNTEAFFGQGTRLTVV.

V is TRBV5-1 and J is TRBJ2-5, with 7 bases matching TRBD1. Germline-derived CDR1 and CDR2 are SGHRS and YFSETQ. Trimming cost V 2 bases and J 1 base; bases outside gene matches: 5. This CDR3 is 15 amino acids long. CDR3 nucleotides: TGCGCCAGCAGCTTAACAGGGGATAGCCAAGAGACCCAGTACTTC. This encodes CASSLTGDSQETQYF. Full variable domain (remainder filled in from reference TRBV5-1 and TRBJ2-5): KAGVTQTPRYLIKTRGQQVTLSCSPISGHRSVSWYQQTPGQGLQFLFEYFSETQRNKGNFPGRFSGRQFSNSRSEMNVSTLELGDSALYLCASSLTGDSQETQYFGPGTRLLVL.

The chain combines TRBV5-1 with TRBJ1-1; D gene unclear. CDR1 and CDR2 from the germline V gene are SGHRS and YFSETQ. V lost 2 bases and J lost 0, with 5 bases in between. The CDR3 extends over 13 amino acids. CDR3 nucleotides: TGCGCCAGCAGCTTCTCGGTGAACACTGAAGCTTTCTTT. It yields the protein CASSFSVNTEAFF.

The genes are TRBV30 and TRBJ1-2; D may be TRBD1 (6 bases). V was pared by 0 bases and J by 10 bases, with 9 bases between. CDR3 length: 11 amino acids. Germline lookup yields CDR1 GTSNPN and CDR2 SVGIG (reference sequence). In nucleotides, the CDR3 is TGTGCCTGGAGTGTACAGGGAGACTACACCTTC. As protein: CAWSVQGDYTF.

This clone was seen only once. The chain joins TRBV27 to TRBJ2-7; 7 bases map to TRBD2. After removal of 5 bases from V and 0 bases from J, the junction contained 4 bases not matched to a gene. The CDR3 contains 14 residues. CDR1 and CDR2 from the germline V gene are MNHEY and SMNVEV (reference sequence). CDR3 bases: TGTGCCAGCAGTCTCGGGGGGAGCTCCTACGAGCAGTACTTC. Its protein product is CASSLGGSSYEQYF.

This clone occurred once. The J gene is TRBJ2-4, the V gene TRBV5-4; TRBD1 might be the D (6 bases). The germline V gene encodes CDR1 SGHNT and CDR2 YYREEE (reference sequence). The CDR3 length is 14 residues. The germline V and J ends were trimmed by 4 bases and 5 bases, with 13 bases remaining between them. The CDR3 DNA is TGTGCCAGCAGCATTTCGGACAGACAAAACATTCAGTACTTC. Translation gives CASSISDRQNIQYF.

The gene calls are TRBV25-1 and TRBJ2-7; 7 bases are shared with TRBD1. Germline values: CDR1 MGHDK, CDR2 SYGVNS. The length of the CDR3 is 13 residues. V shed 10 bases and J 3 bases; nucleotides not matched to a gene: 9. For the CDR3, the DNA is TGTGCCACGGGCCCAGGGGGTGTCTACGAGCAGTACTTC. Amino acid sequence: CATGPGGVYEQYF.

This chain uses TRBV5-4 with TRBJ1-2; 9 nucleotides line up with TRBD1. V trimming: 10 bases; J trimming: 8 bases; junction bases outside the gene matches: 12. The CDR3 runs 13 residues. The germline V gene has CDR1 SGHNT and CDR2 YYREEE (reference sequence). CDR3 in DNA: TGTGCCTGTACACAGGGGGCTAGATGGGGCTACACCTTC. Translated, it gives CACTQGARWGYTF.

The V and J genes are TRBV10-3 and TRBJ1-1, with 7 nucleotides matching TRBD1. Trimming at V came to 10 bases and at J to 6 bases, leaving 5 bases not matched to a gene. The CDR3 is 11 amino acids. CDR1 ENHRY and CDR2 SYGVKD come from the germline V gene. The CDR3 DNA reads as TGTGCCACCCGACAGGGCTCTGAAGCTTTCTTT. As protein: CATRQGSEAFF.

About this clone: The same CDR3 is also encoded by other DNA sequences in this sample. The V and J genes are TRBV6-5 and TRBJ2-3; 7 bases are a match to TRBD2. Germline CDR1 MNHEY, CDR2 SVGAGI. The CDR3 is made up of 14 amino acids. V lost 6 bases and J lost 3; bases outside the gene matches: 6. CDR3 nucleotides: TGTGCCAGCAGCCTGAGCGGGGCGACAGATACGCAGTATTTT. The encoded protein is CASSLSGATDTQYF.

The chain combines TRBV5-1 with TRBJ1-2, with D unresolved. Germline assignment: CDR1 SGHRS and CDR2 YFSETQ. The CDR3 is 15 amino acids. V was shortened by 4 bases and J by 5 bases, with 18 bases between the two germline ends. The CDR3 region has the DNA TGCGCCAGCAGCCCGGGATTCGCGGGCTCATATGGCTACACCTTC. Translating gives CASSPGFAGSYGYTF.

This rearrangement joins TRBV10-2 to TRBJ1-2; the match to TRBD1 covers 7 bases. The CDR3 runs to 15 residues. J lost 7 bases, V lost 2 bases, and 10 bases had no gene match. Germline V lookup: CDR1 WSHSY, CDR2 SAAADI. The CDR3 spells CASSEPSPGQSGYTF. CDR3 in DNA: TGCGCCAGCAGTGAGCCCTCCCCGGGACAGAGTGGCTACACCTTC.

On this clone: Lacking the conserved final phenylalanine or tryptophan, this CDR3 likely reflects a read error. The limits of the CDR3 on the DNA are not certain, so only TCRdb's listed CDR3 is given. The chain carries TRBV2 and TRBJ2-7; TRBD1 is the table's D call and was not checked against the DNA. The CDR3 region is 13 residues in length, termini included. Germline CDR1 reads SNHLY; CDR2 reads FYNNEI. CDR3: CASSDDRGPFLII.

The chain combines TRBV13 with TRBJ1-1; 9 bases are a match to TRBD1. The CDR3 contains 16 residues. V dropped 5 bases and J dropped 4; count of bases not matched to a gene: 11. CDR1 is PRHDT and CDR2 is FYEKMQ in the germline V gene (reference sequence). CDR3 residues: CASSLRTGVGSTEAFF. In DNA form, the CDR3 reads TGTGCCAGCAGCCTGAGGACAGGGGTAGGGTCCACTGAAGCTTTCTTT.

The V call is TRBV6-1, the J call TRBJ1-4; D uncertain. Germline lookup yields CDR1 MNHNS and CDR2 SASEGT. V gave up 7 bases and J gave up 8 bases, with 14 bases separating them. CDR3 length equals 13 residues. The CDR3 DNA sequence: TGTGCCAGCATAGGTCCTACAGTCGAAAAACTGTTTTTT. This translates into CASIGPTVEKLFF.